These 8 T cell receptor beta chains were sequenced from one sample in a study of T-cell memory formation after mild COVID-19. Via MiXCR, TCRdb re-called the 5' RACE reads, giving one row per CDR3 protein. The sample holds 450,000 to 700,000 distinct CDR3 sequences, roughly 18% seen once. Sequenced sample: PBMCs or a T cell subset sorted from them (not recorded which). Every receptor here comes from an adult woman who had mild COVID-19 (a few samples of this study predate the infection). Cell type and time point are not known.

This sequence joins TRBV6-5 and TRBJ2-7; 8 nucleotides line up with TRBD1. V shed 2 bases and J 2 bases; nucleotides not matched to a gene: 11. Germline CDR1 MNHEY, CDR2 SVGAGI. The CDR3 spans 17 residues. The CDR3 region is CASSYRATGTGAYEQYF. The DNA for the CDR3 is TGTGCCAGCAGTTACCGCGCGACCGGGACAGGCGCCTACGAGCAGTACTTC.

This rearrangement joins TRBV14 to TRBJ1-1; 7 bases agree with TRBD1. The CDR3 contains 15 residues. Germline assignment: CDR1 SGHDN and CDR2 FVKESK. The junction had 10 bases not matched to a gene; V was cut back by 3 bases and J by 6 bases. The CDR3 coding sequence is TGTGCCAGCAGCCAGGTGGCAGGGGGTATGTCTGAAGCTTTCTTT. Its protein product is CASSQVAGGMSEAFF.

This clonotype was counted a few times. CDR3 DNA sequence: TGTGCCGTGTCGAATCCGGGACAGGGAAACTATGGCTACACCTTC. This sequence encodes CAVSNPGQGNYGYTF. The chain has TRBV6-5 and TRBJ1-2; 9 bases agree with TRBD1. The V segment lost 11 bases and the J segment 2 bases; nucleotides outside the gene matches: 12. This CDR3 is 15 amino acids long. The germline CDR1 and CDR2 sequences are MNHEY and SVGAGI.

The CDR3 bases are TGCGCCAGCAGCTTTTTCTCCGAAGCTGGCACCGGGGAGCTGTTTTTT. It yields the protein CASSFFSEAGTGELFF. V gene TRBV5-1 combines with J gene TRBJ2-2; D gene unclear. Trimming left V 2 bases short and J 4 bases short, with 15 bases between. Germline V CDR1 and CDR2: SGHRS, YFSETQ. The CDR3 is 16 residues long. The full variable domain, completed using reference TRBV5-1 and TRBJ2-2, is KAGVTQTPRYLIKTRGQQVTLSCSPISGHRSVSWYQQTPGQGLQFLFEYFSETQRNKGNFPGRFSGRQFSNSRSEMNVSTLELGDSALYLCASSFFSEAGTGELFFGEGSRLTVL.

The gene calls are TRBV12-3 or TRBV12-4 and TRBJ1-1; a possible D gene is TRBD1 (5 bases). Trimming cost V 1 base and J 0 bases, with 12 bases left between them. The CDR3 loop spans 16 amino acids. This chain's CDR3 is CASSLGRGWLNTEAFF. CDR3 sequence (DNA): TGTGCCAGCAGTTTAGGTCGGGGGTGGCTGAACACTGAAGCTTTCTTT.

The rearrangement joins TRBV21-1 to TRBJ2-7; the table's D call, TRBD1, has no DNA check behind it. TRBV21-1 is tagged as a pseudogene. This CDR3 region has 13 residues. The CDR3 protein is CASRDRVNGEQYF. CDR3 nucleotides: TGTGCCAGCAGGGACAGGGTTAATGGCGAGCAGTACTTC.

This clonotype has only a few counts. The V and J genes are TRBV29-1 and TRBJ1-1; D call uncertain. Trimming took off 0 bases at V and 5 bases at J, with 7 bases between the two ends. The CDR3 length is 12 residues. Germline CDR1 reads SQVTM; CDR2 reads ANQGSEA. CDR3 region: CSVEDKGTEAFF. Here the CDR3 DNA reads TGCAGCGTTGAAGATAAAGGAACTGAAGCTTTCTTT.

This clonotype was picked up a small number of times. This chain uses TRBV3-1 with TRBJ1-2; D is unclear. The germline gives CDR1 LGHDT, CDR2 YNNKEL (reference sequence). The CDR3 sequence is 13 residues long. V shed 7 bases and J shed 2 bases, with 11 bases lying between them. CDR3 nucleotides: TGTGCCAGCAACCTAGGGTCAAACTATGGCTACACCTTC. Translating gives CASNLGSNYGYTF.